Following are 8 T cell receptor beta chains from one sample sequenced in a study of response to subunit inactivated influenza vaccine. MiXCR, applied by TCRdb to the RT-PCR reads, yields one record per CDR3 protein. The table shows around 530,000 distinct CDR3 sequences, with more than 15% occurring only once. The starting material was CD4+ T cells sorted from PBMCs, obtained roughly 24 months after vaccination. These TCRs come from a man aged 45-69 years who received an inactivated influenza vaccine.

This clonotype has just a few counts. The V gene is TRBV7-9, the J gene TRBJ1-5, with D unresolved. Germline CDR1 and CDR2: SEHNR and FQNEAQ (reference sequence). Between the trimmed V and J ends, which lost 3 bases and 5 bases, there was a span of 8 bases. The CDR3 runs to 13 residues. The CDR3 DNA sequence: TGTGCCAGCAGCTTGCATCCAGATCAGCCCCAGCATTTT. Amino acid sequence: CASSLHPDQPQHF.

A remark on this clonotype: Because the CDR3 is missing its conserved closing phenylalanine or tryptophan, this is likely a read error. CDR3: CASSLGLAGEREQYS. CDR3 bases: TGTGCCAGCAGCTTGGGTCTAGCGGGAGAACGGGAGCAGTACTCC. The rearrangement links TRBV5-4 to TRBJ2-7; 10 bases line up with TRBD2. Germline-derived CDR1 and CDR2 are SGHNT and YYREEE (reference sequence). The CDR3 runs to 15 residues. After removal of 0 bases from V and 7 bases from J, the junction contained 7 bases not matched to a gene.

The sample holds a few counts of this clonotype. This sequence joins TRBV20-1 and TRBJ2-1, with 9 bases aligning to TRBD2. The V and J ends lost 6 bases and 7 bases, in that order; junction bases with no gene match: 10. The CDR3 has 14 residues. Germline CDR1 reads DFQATT; CDR2 reads SNEGSKA (reference sequence). CDR3 sequence (DNA): TGCAGTGCAACAATAGCGGGAGCATGGAATGAGCAGTTCTTC. It is translated as CSATIAGAWNEQFF.

There are a few counts of this clonotype. The chain has TRBV3-1 and TRBJ2-6, with no clear D. Germline V gene sequence: CDR1 LGHDT, CDR2 YNNKEL (reference sequence). The CDR3 sequence is 15 residues long. Trimming pared 0 bases from V and 1 base from J, leaving 4 bases between. CDR3 DNA: TGTGCCAGCAGCCAAGATGTTTCTGGGGCCAACGTCCTGACTTTC. It encodes CASSQDVSGANVLTF. Full variable domain (outside the CDR3, taken from reference TRBV3-1 and TRBJ2-6): DTAVSQTPKYLVTQMGNDKSIKCEQNLGHDTMYWYKQDSKKFLKIMFSYNNKELIINETVPNRFSPKSPDKAHLNLHINSLELGDSAVYFCASSQDVSGANVLTFGAGSRLTVL.

This clonotype was recorded at least ten times. The rearrangement links TRBV20-1 to TRBJ2-1; perhaps TRBD2 as D (6 bases). The CDR3 contains 17 residues. Trimming took 0 bases from V and 0 from J, leaving 15 bases between them. Germline V gene lookup returns CDR1 DFQATT and CDR2 SNEGSKA (reference sequence). This CDR3 is CSARDQMEGSSYNEQFF. Written as DNA, the CDR3 is TGCAGTGCTAGAGATCAGATGGAGGGCAGCTCCTACAATGAGCAGTTCTTC.

This clonotype appeared a few times. V is TRBV4-2 and J is TRBJ2-1; the D is unclear. V lost 5 bases and J 2 bases, leaving 10 bases between the germline ends. This CDR3 is 14 amino acids long. Germline V gene data show CDR1 as LGHNA and CDR2 as YNFKEQ. The CDR3, as DNA: TGTGCCAGCAGCGGCACGGACGCCTACAATGAGCAGTTCTTC. It specifies CASSGTDAYNEQFF.

In its sample, this clonotype was seen a few times. The gene calls are TRBV20-1 and TRBJ2-7; no firm D call. This CDR3 has 14 residues. Germline V gene data show CDR1 as DFQATT and CDR2 as SNEGSKA (reference sequence). Trimming shortened V by 0 bases and J by 4 bases, and 13 bases separated the two germline ends. The CDR3 sequence: CSARDLKLKYEQYF. The CDR3, as DNA: TGCAGTGCTAGAGATCTTAAACTGAAATACGAGCAGTACTTC.

This clonotype has more than one count but fewer than ten. This sequence joins TRBV5-1 and TRBJ2-5, with TRBD2 matching 9 bases. Trimming removed 3 bases from V and 2 bases from J; junction bases left unmatched: 8. This CDR3 comprises 16 residues. Germline loops: CDR1 SGHRS, CDR2 YFSETQ. The CDR3: CASSSLTSGPQETQYF. CDR3 DNA sequence: TGCGCCAGCAGCTCACTGACTAGCGGCCCACAAGAGACCCAGTACTTC.